The next 6 T cell receptor beta chains were all read from a single sample in a study of T cell clonality in common variable immunodeficiency. Libraries were prepared by immunoSEQ multiplex PCR; TCRdb keeps only in-frame clonotypes and omits some of them. The sample includes 40,000 to 45,000 clones, none of them occurring once. Material for sequencing was peripheral blood mononuclear cells. All receptors come from a person aged 18 to 75 in good health.

This clone was found many times. With the read ending 3 residues before the CDR3 end, the germline J gene is used to fill in that end. This rearrangement joins TRBV5-4 to TRBJ1-2; 8 bases map to TRBD1. The CDR3 is 15 amino acids. Germline V gene sequence: CDR1 SGHNT, CDR2 YYREEE (reference sequence). The junction had 9 bases not matched to a gene; V was cut back by 3 bases and J by 5 bases. The DNA read from the CDR3 is TGTGCCAGCAGCTCCAGAGGGACAGGAACGTATGGC. Amino acid sequence: CASSSRGTGTYG. The whole CDR3 is CASSSRGTGTYGYTF.

This clone has at least ten counts. The read ends 3 residues early relative to the CDR3; the germline J gene fills the gap. This chain connects TRBV5-1 to TRBJ2-7; D ambiguous. V dropped 0 bases and J dropped 1 base, with 8 bases sitting between them. Germline CDR1 reads SGHRS; CDR2 reads YFSETQ. The CDR3 is made up of 14 amino acids. CDR3 DNA (partial): TGCGCCAGCAGCTTGGTCCACGGTTCCTACGAG. It specifies CASSLVHGSYE. The full CDR3 sequence reads CASSLVHGSYEQYF.

This clone was counted ten times or more. The CDR3 loop is CASSERRGPGNTIYF. Partial CDR3 DNA: TGTGCCAGCAGTGAAAGGAGGGGTCCTGGAAACACC. V gene TRBV2 combines with J gene TRBJ1-3; a weak D match, TRBD1 (5 bases). The read stops 3 residues short of the end of the CDR3; the missing end is completed from the germline J gene. Germline V CDR1 and CDR2: SNHLY, FYNNEI. Trimming took off 2 bases at V and 2 bases at J, with 10 bases between the two ends. The CDR3 consists of 15 residues.

This clone was seen many times. The CDR3 loop is CASSLGTGRNNEQFF. CDR3 DNA (partial): TGCGCCAGCAGCTTGGGGACAGGGCGAAACAATGAG. The chain couples TRBV5-1 to TRBJ2-1; 8 positions match TRBD1. With the read ending 3 residues before the CDR3 end, the germline J gene is used to fill in that end. The CDR3 runs to 15 residues. V lost 0 bases and J lost 5; bases outside the gene matches: 4. Germline lookup yields CDR1 SGHRS and CDR2 YFSETQ.

This clone was found many times. The CDR3 is cut off 3 residues early in the read; its end comes from the germline J gene. The chain is built from TRBV2 and TRBJ2-7, with 12 bases fitting TRBD2. CDR3 length: 16 amino acids. In germline, CDR1 is SNHLY, CDR2 FYNNEI. V lost 2 bases to trimming and J lost 5 bases; unmatched junction nucleotides: 7. The CDR3 is CASSESASGRVDEQYF. CDR3 DNA, as far as it was read: TGTGCCAGCAGTGAATCGGCTAGCGGGAGGGTCGACGAG.

This clone occurred many times. The read is 3 residues too short to cover the CDR3 end, so that end is filled in from the germline J gene. The chain joins TRBV5-4 to TRBJ2-7, with D uncertain. The CDR3 consists of 14 residues. Looked up from germline, CDR1 is SGHNT and CDR2 is YYREEE (reference sequence). V lost 0 bases and J lost 6, with 13 bases in between. The sequenced part of the CDR3 DNA is TGTGCCAGCAGCTTGGGACTGGATATCCCCGAG. Protein sequence: CASSLGLDIPE. The complete CDR3 protein is CASSLGLDIPEQYF.